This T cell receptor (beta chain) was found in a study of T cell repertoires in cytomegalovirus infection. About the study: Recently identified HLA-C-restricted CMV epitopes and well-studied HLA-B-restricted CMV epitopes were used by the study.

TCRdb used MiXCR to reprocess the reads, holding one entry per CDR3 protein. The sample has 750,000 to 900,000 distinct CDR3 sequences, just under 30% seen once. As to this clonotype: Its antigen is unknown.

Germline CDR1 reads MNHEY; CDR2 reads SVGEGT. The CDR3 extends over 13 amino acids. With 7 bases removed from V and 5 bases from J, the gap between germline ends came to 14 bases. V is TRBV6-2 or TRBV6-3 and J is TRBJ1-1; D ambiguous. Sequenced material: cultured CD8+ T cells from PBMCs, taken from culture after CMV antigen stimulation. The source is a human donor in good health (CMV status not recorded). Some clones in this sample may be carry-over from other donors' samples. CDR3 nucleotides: TGTGCCAGCATGATAGGGTGGGCGACTGAAGCTTTCTTT. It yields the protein CASMIGWATEAFF.